This T cell receptor (beta chain) is from a study of T cells after yellow fever vaccination. Study-level results: CD4 and CD8 compartments shared a small share of clonotypes.

V lost 5 bases and J lost 7, with 12 bases in between. This CDR3 is 13 amino acids long. This clonotype was recorded at least ten times. Its antigen is still unknown. A single record per CDR3 protein comes from TCRdb applying MiXCR to the 5' RACE reads. The table has tens of thousands of distinct CDR3 sequences, 7.5% to 9% seen once. The source material was CD8+ T cells sorted from PBMCs, sampled on the day of the yellow fever booster vaccination. The chain carries TRBV12-3 or TRBV12-4 and TRBJ2-1; D may match TRBD1 or TRBD2 (5 bases each). The clonotype comes from a man aged 25 to 40 who received the YFV17D yellow fever vaccine. The CDR3 sequence: CASSPSGLNEQFF. The CDR3 nucleotides read TGTGCCAGCAGTCCCTCGGGGCTGAATGAGCAGTTCTTC.